Sequencing of this T cell receptor (beta chain) was carried out in a study of shared clonotypes between healthy human individuals. General study points: Naive subsets typically showed greater estimated richness than memory subsets.

About this clone itself: Its antigen remains unidentified.

Data came from immunoSEQ multiplex PCR; TCRdb stores just in-frame clones and leaves some out. The sample includes around 750,000 clones, under 80% of them seen just once. V shed 2 bases and J 5 bases; nucleotides not matched to a gene: 12. The CDR3 extends over 18 amino acids. Per the germline V gene, CDR1 is MGHRA and CDR2 is YSYEKL. Naive CD4+ cells were CD45RA-selected; the remaining cells were memory. V gene TRBV4-1 combines with J gene TRBJ1-6, with TRBD1 identical over 7 bases. Sequenced input: memory CD4+ T cells sorted from blood. As for subset: CD45RA-negative fraction. This clonotype was sampled from a woman in her twenties or thirties in good health. This chain's CDR3 is CASSQWAGRDSDNSPLHF. The CDR3 DNA follows: TGCGCCAGCAGCCAATGGGCGGGCCGGGACAGTGATAATTCACCCCTCCACTTT.